A selection of T cell receptor beta chains follows, all from one sample in a study of T-cell memory formation after mild COVID-19. In TCRdb, the 5' RACE reads were re-called with MiXCR into one record per CDR3 protein. This table holds hundreds of thousands of distinct CDR3 sequences, roughly 22% found once. The sample was PBMCs or a T cell subset sorted from them (not recorded which). The receptors come from an adult woman who had mild COVID-19 (a few samples of this study predate the infection). Cell type and time point are not known. CDR3s include the opening cysteine and the closing phenylalanine or tryptophan. The order of the fields is J gene, V gene, clone size, D gene, CDR3 DNA, CDR3 protein. D genes are given only for firm matches. Size is omitted from some rows. Given values are once, few, many or a class for expanded clones.

TRBJ1-2 | TRBV2 | once | NA | TGTGCCAGCAGTGAAGAACAGCGAACCTATGGCTACACCTTC | CASSEEQRTYGYTF
TRBJ2-1 | TRBV7-2 | once | NA | TGTGCCAGCAGCGAAGGCAGCCCAGCCTACAATGAGCAGTTCTTC | CASSEGSPAYNEQFF
TRBJ2-7 | TRBV4-3 | once | TRBD1 | TGCGCCAGCATCCAAGATATACAGGGGGCAGAGCAGTACTTC | CASIQDIQGAEQYF
TRBJ1-1 | TRBV11-2 | NA | NA | TGTGCCAGCAGGCGGGAAACCGGGACACCAACTTTCTTT | CASRRETGTPTFF
TRBJ1-3 | TRBV25-1 | NA | NA | TGTGCCAGCAGTGAATATTCGGGAAACACCATATATTTT | CASSEYSGNTIYF
TRBJ2-7 | TRBV20-1 | NA | TRBD2 | TGCAGTGCTAGATTTTTAGCGGGGAGCTACGAGCAGTACTTC | CSARFLAGSYEQYF
TRBJ2-7 | TRBV19 | few | TRBD2 | TGTGCCAGTAGTATTACTAGCGAGAGCTCCTACGAGCAGTACTTC | CASSITSESSYEQYF
TRBJ2-1 | TRBV9 | NA | TRBD2 | TGTGCCAGCAGCGTAGGTGGACTAGCGGGAAAGGAAGAGCAGTTCTTC | CASSVGGLAGKEEQFF
TRBJ2-1 | TRBV20-1 | NA | TRBD2 | TGCAGTGCGGCCCCGGGGGGGTTCAATGAGCAGTTCTTC | CSAAPGGFNEQFF
TRBJ2-3 | TRBV9 | many | NA | TGTGCCAGCAGCGCCGGCACAGATACGCAGTATTTT | CASSAGTDTQYF
TRBJ1-1 | TRBV27 | many | TRBD1 | TGTGCCAGCAGTTTGGGACAGGGGACCGAGAACACTGAAGCTTTCTTT | CASSLGQGTENTEAFF
TRBJ1-2 | TRBV15 | few | NA | TGTGCCACCAGCAGAGGACAGAGGGACCTATCTGGCTACACCTTC | CATSRGQRDLSGYTF
TRBJ1-1 | TRBV19 | few | NA | TGTGCCAGTAGTGGGACGGCGAACACTGAAGCTTTCTTT | CASSGTANTEAFF
TRBJ1-1 | TRBV3-1 | once | NA | TGTGCCAGCAGCCAAGGGGTAGAGGACACTGAAGCTTTCTTT | CASSQGVEDTEAFF
TRBJ1-5 | TRBV5-1 | NA | NA | TGCGCCAGCAGCTTGGGGGACCATCAGCCCCAGCATTTT | CASSLGDHQPQHF
TRBJ2-7 | TRBV13 | NA | NA | TGTGCCAGCAGCTTAGGGTCCCAGGGAATCCACGAGCAGTACTTC | CASSLGSQGIHEQYF
TRBJ2-5 | TRBV7-6 | NA | TRBD2 | TGTGCCAGCAGCTTAGGCAAGCTAGCGGGGAACCAAGAGACCCAGTACTTC | CASSLGKLAGNQETQYF
TRBJ2-7 | TRBV7-2 | NA | NA | TGTGCCAGCAGCCTGCCGACAGCCACCTACGAGCAGTACTTC | CASSLPTATYEQYF
TRBJ2-7 | TRBV7-2 | few | NA | TGTGCCAGCAGCTCCTCCGGGACGGGAACCTACGAGCAGTACTTC | CASSSSGTGTYEQYF
TRBJ1-2 | TRBV3-1 | NA | NA | TGTGCCAGCAGCCAAGATCTTTCGGGCTATGGCTACACCTTC | CASSQDLSGYGYTF
TRBJ2-1 | TRBV5-1 | few | TRBD2 | TGCGCCAGCAGTCCGACTAGCGGGAGTTCTTATGAGCAGTTCTTC | CASSPTSGSSYEQFF
TRBJ2-1 | TRBV12-3/TRBV12-4 | NA | TRBD2 | TGTGCCAGCTTGCCCGGGACTAGCGAGAACAATGAGCAGTTCTTC | CASLPGTSENNEQFF
TRBJ2-1 | TRBV7-9 | few | NA | TGTGCCAGCAGCTCCGGGGCGAGCGAGCAGTTCTTC | CASSSGASEQFF
TRBJ2-3 | TRBV7-2 | many | NA | TGTGCCAGCAGCTTCTACACAGATACGCAGTATTTT | CASSFYTDTQYF
TRBJ2-5 | TRBV20-1 | NA | TRBD1 | TGCAGTGCTAGGGGAGGGACAGGGGCCATCCAAGAGACCCAGTACTTC | CSARGGTGAIQETQYF
TRBJ2-7 | TRBV5-1 | few | TRBD2 | TGCGCCAGCAGCTTCCTTTTAGCGGGAGCGGAATACGAGCAGTACTTC | CASSFLLAGAEYEQYF
TRBJ2-3 | TRBV5-1 | NA | NA | TGCGCCAGCAGCTTGGCTCCAGGCCTTTCGCGAGGCGATACGCAGTATTTT | CASSLAPGLSRGDTQYF
TRBJ2-3 | TRBV7-2 | few | TRBD2 | TGTGCCAGCAGCTTAGCCCGTTGGGGGGGTGACACAGATACGCAGTATTTT | CASSLARWGGDTDTQYF
TRBJ2-7 | TRBV12-3/TRBV12-4 | few | TRBD1 | TGTGCCAGCAGCCTAGGGGGGACAGGGTGGCAGCCAAGGCAGTACTTC | CASSLGGTGWQPRQYF
TRBJ2-3 | TRBV5-1 | few | TRBD2 | TGCGCCAGCAGCTTGGGCGCTAGCGGGGGGGCAGATACGCAGTATTTT | CASSLGASGGADTQYF
TRBJ2-7 | TRBV5-6 | many | NA | TGTGCCAGCAGCTTGCGACGCTCCTACGAGCAGTACTTC | CASSLRRSYEQYF
TRBJ2-3 | TRBV2 | NA | TRBD1 | TGTGCCAGCGGCAACAGGGGTGTTGGCACAGATACGCAGTATTTT | CASGNRGVGTDTQYF
TRBJ2-7 | TRBV7-9 | NA | NA | TGTGCCAGCAGCTTAGCTTCTATCGGGAGTACCTACGAGCAGTACTTC | CASSLASIGSTYEQYF